The TCR beta chain under discussion was sequenced for a study of shared clonotypes between healthy human individuals. Profiled with immunoSEQ multiplex PCR; TCRdb holds only in-frame clones, not every one. The sample holds around 2,000,000 clones, more than 85% seen once. The junction had 3 bases not matched to a gene; V was cut back by 1 base and J by 6 bases. Germline CDR1 LNHDA, CDR2 SQIVND (reference sequence). CDR3 length: 15 residues. The naive CD8 fraction comprised CD45RO-negative cells positively selected for CCR7 and excluded terminally differentiated effector memory CD45RA+ cells. Whole-study results and caveats: All-four-donor shared clonotypes had higher generation probabilities than non-shared clonotypes did.

About this clone itself: The antigen remains unidentified.

The chain has TRBV19 and TRBJ2-2, with 9 bases lining up with TRBD1. The sequenced sample consisted of naive CD8+ T cells from PBMCs. This TCR was sampled from a man younger than 35 in good health. Some clones in this sample may be carry-over from other donors' samples. The CDR3, as DNA: TGTGCCAGTAGTATAGTAAGGACAGGGGCCGGGGAGCTGTTTTTT. It is translated as CASSIVRTGAGELFF. Complete variable domain (other parts from reference TRBV19 and TRBJ2-2): DGGITQSPKYLFRKEGQNVTLSCEQNLNHDAMYWYRQDPGQGLRLIYYSQIVNDFQKGDIAEGYSVSREKKESFPLTVTSAQKNPTAFYLCASSIVRTGAGELFFGEGSRLTVL.